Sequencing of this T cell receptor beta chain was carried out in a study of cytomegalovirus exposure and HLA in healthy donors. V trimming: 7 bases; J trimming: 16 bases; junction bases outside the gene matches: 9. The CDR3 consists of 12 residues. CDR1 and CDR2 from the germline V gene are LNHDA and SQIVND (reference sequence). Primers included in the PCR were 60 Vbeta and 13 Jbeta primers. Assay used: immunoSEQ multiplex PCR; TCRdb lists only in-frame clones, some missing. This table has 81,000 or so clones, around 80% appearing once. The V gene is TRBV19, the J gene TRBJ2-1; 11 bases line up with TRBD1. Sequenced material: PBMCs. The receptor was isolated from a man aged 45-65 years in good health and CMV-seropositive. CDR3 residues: CASKGQGARIFF. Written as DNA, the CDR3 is TGTGCCAGTAAAGGACAGGGGGCGCGTATATTCTTC.